This T cell receptor beta chain was captured by sequencing in a study of blood T cell repertoires in COVID-19. Across the whole study: The United States, Italy and Spain supplied acute and convalescent COVID-19 samples. T cells, B-cell-depleted T cells, or PBMCs provided the cDNA or gDNA that served as material.

The repertoire was sequenced with immunoSEQ multiplex PCR; TCRdb's copy has only in-frame clones and lacks some. This table holds 180,000 or so clones, 80% to 90% found once. CDR1 is MDHEN and CDR2 is SYDVKM in the germline V gene. The CDR3 runs to 12 residues. V dropped 6 bases and J dropped 6 bases, with 8 bases sitting between them. Seattle participants joined during active infection and were tracked over time. This receptor was obtained from a woman aged 70-85 years with COVID-19, enrolled during active disease. The genes are TRBV28 and TRBJ2-2, with TRBD1 as a possible D gene (6 bases). Sequencing was carried out using peripheral blood. The CDR3 protein is CASSEGAGELFF. The CDR3 DNA reads as TGTGCCAGCAGCGAGGGGGCCGGGGAGCTGTTTTTT. The whole variable domain, remainder taken from reference TRBV28 and TRBJ2-2, is DVKVTQSSRYLVKRTGEKVFLECVQDMDHENMFWYRQDPGLGLRLIYFSYDVKMKEKGDIPEGYSVSREKKERFSLILESASTNQTSMYLCASSEGAGELFFGEGSRLTVL.